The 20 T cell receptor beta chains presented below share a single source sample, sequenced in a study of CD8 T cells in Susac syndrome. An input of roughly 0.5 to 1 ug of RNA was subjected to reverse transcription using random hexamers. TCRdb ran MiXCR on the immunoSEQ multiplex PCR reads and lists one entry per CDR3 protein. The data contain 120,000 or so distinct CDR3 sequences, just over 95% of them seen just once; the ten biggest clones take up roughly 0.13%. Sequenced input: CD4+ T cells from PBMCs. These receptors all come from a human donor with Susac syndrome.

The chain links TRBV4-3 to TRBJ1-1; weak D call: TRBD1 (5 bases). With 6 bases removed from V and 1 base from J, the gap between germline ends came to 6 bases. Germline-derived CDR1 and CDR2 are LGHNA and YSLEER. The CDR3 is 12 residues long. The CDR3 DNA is TGCGCCAGCAGACAGGAGAACACTGAAGCTTTCTTT. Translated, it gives CASRQENTEAFF.

CDR3 sequence (DNA): TGTGCCAGCAGTTACTCGAACACCGGGGAGCTGTTTTTT. It translates to CASSYSNTGELFF. V gene TRBV6-5 combines with J gene TRBJ2-2; D ambiguous. Germline CDR1 is MNHEY and CDR2 is SVGAGI. This CDR3 is 13 amino acids long. Trimming removed 0 bases at V and 1 base at J, with 0 bases between.

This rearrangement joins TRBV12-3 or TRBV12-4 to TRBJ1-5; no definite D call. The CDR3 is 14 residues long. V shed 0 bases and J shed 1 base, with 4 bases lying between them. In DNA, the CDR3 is TGTGCCAGCAGTTTAGCCCGGAGCAATCAGCCCCAGCATTTT. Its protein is CASSLARSNQPQHF.

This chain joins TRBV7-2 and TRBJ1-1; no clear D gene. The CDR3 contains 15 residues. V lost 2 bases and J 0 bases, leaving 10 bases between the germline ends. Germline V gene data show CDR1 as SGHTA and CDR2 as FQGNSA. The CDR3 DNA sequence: TGTGCCAGCAGCTTATCTGGGCGAGTGAACACTGAAGCTTTCTTT. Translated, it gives CASSLSGRVNTEAFF.

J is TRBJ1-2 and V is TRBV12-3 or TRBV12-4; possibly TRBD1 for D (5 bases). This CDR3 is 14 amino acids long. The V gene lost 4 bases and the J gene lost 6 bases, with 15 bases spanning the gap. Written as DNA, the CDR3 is TGTGCCAGCAGTTCGTCAGGGTCTAGGGATGGCTACACCTTC. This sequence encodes CASSSSGSRDGYTF.

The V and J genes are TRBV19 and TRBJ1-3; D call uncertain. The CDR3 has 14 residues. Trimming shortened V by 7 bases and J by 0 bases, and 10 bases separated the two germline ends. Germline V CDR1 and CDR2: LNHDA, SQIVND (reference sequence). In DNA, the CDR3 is TGTGCCAGTAACCGCCAGCGCTCTGGAAACACCATATATTTT. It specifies CASNRQRSGNTIYF.

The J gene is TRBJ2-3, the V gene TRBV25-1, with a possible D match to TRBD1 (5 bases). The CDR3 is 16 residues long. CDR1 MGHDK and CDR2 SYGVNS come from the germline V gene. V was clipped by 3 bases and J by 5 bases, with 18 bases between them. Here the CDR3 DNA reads TGTGCCAGCAGTGACAGTACCTTTAGGGGCATAGATACGCAGTATTTT. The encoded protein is CASSDSTFRGIDTQYF.

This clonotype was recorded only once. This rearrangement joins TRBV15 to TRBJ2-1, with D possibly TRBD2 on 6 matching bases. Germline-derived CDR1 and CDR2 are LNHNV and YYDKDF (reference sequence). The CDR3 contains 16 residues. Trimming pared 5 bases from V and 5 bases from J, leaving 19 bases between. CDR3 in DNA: TGTGCCACCAGCCCCCGTATCGCTAGCGAAAACAATGAGCAGTTCTTC. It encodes CATSPRIASENNEQFF.

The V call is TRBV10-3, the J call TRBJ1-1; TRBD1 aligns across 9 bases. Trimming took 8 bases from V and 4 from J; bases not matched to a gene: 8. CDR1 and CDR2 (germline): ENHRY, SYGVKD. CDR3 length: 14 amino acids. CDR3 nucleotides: TGTGCCATCTCCGGGACAGGGTTCGGCACTGAAGCTTTCTTT. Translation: CAISGTGFGTEAFF.

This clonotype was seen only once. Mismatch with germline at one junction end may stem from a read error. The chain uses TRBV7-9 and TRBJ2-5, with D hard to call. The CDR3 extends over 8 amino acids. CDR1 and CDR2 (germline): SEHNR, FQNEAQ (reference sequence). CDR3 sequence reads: CASSLGDF. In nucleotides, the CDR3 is TGTGCCAGCAGCTTAGGGGACTTC. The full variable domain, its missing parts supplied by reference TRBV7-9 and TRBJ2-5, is DTGVSQNPRHKITKRGQNVTFRCDPISEHNRLYWYRQTLGQGPEFLTYFQNEAQLEKSRLLSDRFSAERPKGSFSTLEIQRTEQGDSAMYLCASSLGDFGPGTRLLVL.

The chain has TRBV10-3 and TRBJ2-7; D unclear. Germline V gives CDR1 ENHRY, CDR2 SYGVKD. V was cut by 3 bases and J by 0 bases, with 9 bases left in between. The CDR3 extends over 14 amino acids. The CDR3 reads CAISDARSSYEQYF. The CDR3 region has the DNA TGTGCCATCAGTGACGCGAGGAGCTCCTACGAGCAGTACTTC.

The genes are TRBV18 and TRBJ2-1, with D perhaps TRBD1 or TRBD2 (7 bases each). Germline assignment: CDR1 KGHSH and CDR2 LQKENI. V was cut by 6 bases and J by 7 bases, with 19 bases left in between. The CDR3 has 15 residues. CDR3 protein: CASSAQGGGLNEQFF. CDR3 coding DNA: TGTGCCAGCTCCGCCCAGGGAGGGGGCCTAAATGAGCAGTTCTTC.

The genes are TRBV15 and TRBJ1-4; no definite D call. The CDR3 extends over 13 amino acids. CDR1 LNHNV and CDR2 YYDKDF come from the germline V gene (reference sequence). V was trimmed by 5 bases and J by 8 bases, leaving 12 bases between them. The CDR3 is CATSYEKGEKLFF. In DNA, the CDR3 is TGTGCCACCAGCTATGAGAAGGGCGAAAAACTGTTTTTT. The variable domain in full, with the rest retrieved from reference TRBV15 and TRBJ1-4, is DAMVIQNPRYQVTQFGKPVTLSCSQTLNHNVMYWYQQKSSQAPKLLFHYYDKDFNNEADTPDNFQSRRPNTSFCFLDIRSPGLGDTAMYLCATSYEKGEKLFFGSGTQLSVL.

The CDR3 is CASSIRDMNTEAFF. The CDR3 DNA reads TGTGCCAGCAGTATCAGGGATATGAACACTGAAGCTTTCTTT. The genes are TRBV12-3 or TRBV12-4 and TRBJ1-1; tentatively, D is TRBD1 (5 bases). Trimming took off 5 bases at V and 0 bases at J, with 10 bases between the two ends. The CDR3 extends over 14 amino acids.

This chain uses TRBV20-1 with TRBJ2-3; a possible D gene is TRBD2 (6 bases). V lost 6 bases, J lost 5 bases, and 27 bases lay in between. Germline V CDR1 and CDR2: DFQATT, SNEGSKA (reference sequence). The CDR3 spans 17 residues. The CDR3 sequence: CSAYTSLLASRKDTQYF. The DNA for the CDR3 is TGCAGTGCCTATACTAGCCTCCTCGCATCACGGAAAGATACGCAGTATTTT.

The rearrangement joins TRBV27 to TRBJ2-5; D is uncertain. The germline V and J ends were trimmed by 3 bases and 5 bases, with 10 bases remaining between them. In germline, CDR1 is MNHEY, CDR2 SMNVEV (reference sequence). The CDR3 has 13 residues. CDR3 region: CASSLWGTETQYF. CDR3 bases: TGTGCCAGCAGTTTGTGGGGAACGGAGACCCAGTACTTC.

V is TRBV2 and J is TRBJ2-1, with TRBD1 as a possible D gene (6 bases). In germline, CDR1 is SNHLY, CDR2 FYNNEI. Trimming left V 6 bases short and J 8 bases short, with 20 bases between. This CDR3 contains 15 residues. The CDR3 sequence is CASSLQQGIGDEQFF. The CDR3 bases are TGTGCCAGCAGCCTACAACAGGGTATCGGGGATGAGCAGTTCTTC.

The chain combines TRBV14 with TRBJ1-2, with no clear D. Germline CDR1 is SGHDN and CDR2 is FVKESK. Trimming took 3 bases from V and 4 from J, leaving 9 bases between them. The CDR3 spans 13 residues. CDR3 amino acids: CASSHGPIYGYTF. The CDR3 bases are TGTGCCAGCAGCCACGGACCGATCTATGGCTACACCTTC.

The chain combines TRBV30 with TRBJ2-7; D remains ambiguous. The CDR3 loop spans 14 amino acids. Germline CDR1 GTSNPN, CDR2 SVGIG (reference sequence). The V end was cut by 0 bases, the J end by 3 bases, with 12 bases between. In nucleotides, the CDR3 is TGTGCCTGGAGTGTAAGCAGGCCTTTCTACGAGCAGTACTTC. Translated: CAWSVSRPFYEQYF.

DNA for the CDR3: TGTGCCAGCAGCTTGGCGGCACGTAATGGCTACACCTTC. Encoded protein: CASSLAARNGYTF. This chain links TRBV7-2 with TRBJ1-2, with D hard to call. V was trimmed by 3 bases and J by 6 bases, leaving 11 bases between them. The CDR3 length is 13 residues. Germline-derived CDR1 and CDR2 are SGHTA and FQGNSA.